This TCR beta chain came from a study of cytomegalovirus exposure and HLA in healthy donors. Study-level findings and limits: Associated with cytomegalovirus, according to the listing, were around 160 TCR beta chains. The productive fraction for most TCR beta V segments was about 90% or about 30% in an earlier analysis. Specificity for CMV antigens was confirmed in vitro for a few of the CMV-associated chains.

Turning to this clone: Antigen: not known.

The germline V gene encodes CDR1 SEHNR and CDR2 FQNEAQ (reference sequence). The CDR3 sequence is 11 residues long. Between the trimmed V and J ends, which lost 6 bases and 7 bases, there was a span of 10 bases. It was with 60 Vbeta and 13 Jbeta primers that the PCR ran. Original handling: Some 80 million unique TCR beta chains, some 11 million shared, were counted in a later analysis. Sequenced by immunoSEQ multiplex PCR; TCRdb stores in-frame clones only, minus some. That table is the source of V, J and clone size, and D and trimming were worked out from the DNA. The sample shows over 140,000 clones, around 80% of them seen only once.

The sequence was obtained from a man between 50 and 59 years old in good health and CMV-seronegative. The rearrangement joins TRBV7-9 to TRBJ2-7; a weak D match, TRBD1 (6 bases). The sample was PBMCs. CDR3 DNA sequence: TGTGCCAGCAGTCTGAGGGGGGAGCAGTACTTC. Translated, it gives CASSLRGEQYF.